The sequence of this T cell receptor beta chain was determined in a study of blood T cell repertoires in COVID-19. Background on the study: Acute and convalescent COVID-19 samples came from the United States, Italy and Spain. Sources were T cells, B-cell-depleted T cells, or PBMCs; the material itself was cDNA or gDNA.

Per the original data handling: Amplification from reference gene primers served as the basis for estimated nucleated cell counts. Clones were read by immunoSEQ multiplex PCR, and TCRdb kept only the in-frame ones, dropping some. The DNA was the basis for D and trimming; V, J and clone size are from that table. This sample yields tens of thousands of clones, of which around 88% are seen a single time; 4% to 5.5% belongs to the top ten. Sequencing input: peripheral blood. The sequence derives from a woman at least 80 years old with acute or convalescent COVID-19.

CDR3 loop: CASSLMTGLNTEAFF. CDR3 sequence (DNA): TGCGCCAGCAGCTTAATGACAGGACTGAACACTGAAGCTTTCTTT. This sequence joins TRBV5-1 and TRBJ1-1, with a weak D call TRBD1 (6 bases). V shed 2 bases and J shed 0 bases, with 11 bases lying between them. The CDR3 contains 15 residues. Germline lookup yields CDR1 SGHRS and CDR2 YFSETQ.